The rows below give T cell receptor beta chains drawn from one sample of a study of cytomegalovirus exposure and HLA in healthy donors. Clones were read by immunoSEQ multiplex PCR, and TCRdb kept only the in-frame ones, dropping some. The sample holds 150,000 or so clones, around four fifths seen once. Sample: PBMCs. The origin of the receptors is a young man in good health and CMV-seropositive. The CDR3 runs from the conserved cysteine through the conserved F or W. Fields, in order: V gene, J gene, D gene, clone size, CDR3 DNA, CDR3 protein. A D gene is named only where the DNA matches it firmly. Size is stated for part of the rows, as once, few or many counts, or as a class when the clone is expanded.

v_call: TRBV6-6; j_call: TRBJ2-3; d_call: .; clone_size: .; cdr3_nt: TGTGCCAGCAAGGGGCCCAGAGGTACGCAGTATTTT; cdr3_aa: CASKGPRGTQYF
v_call: TRBV7-2; j_call: TRBJ2-3; d_call: TRBD2; clone_size: .; cdr3_nt: TGTGCCAGCAGCTTAGAATACGGGGGGGCCCTTCATACGCAGTATTTT; cdr3_aa: CASSLEYGGALHTQYF
v_call: TRBV9; j_call: TRBJ2-1; d_call: .; clone_size: .; cdr3_nt: TGTGCCAGCAGCGTGGGAGTCGGTGTTGCGGGATCGAGCTCCTACAATGAGCAGTTCTTC; cdr3_aa: CASSVGVGVAGSSSYNEQFF
v_call: TRBV11-3; j_call: TRBJ2-1; d_call: TRBD2; clone_size: once; cdr3_nt: TGTGCCAGCAGCCCCTGGGGGGGAGGGAATGAGCAGTTCTTC; cdr3_aa: CASSPWGGGNEQFF
v_call: TRBV5-1; j_call: TRBJ2-1; d_call: .; clone_size: once; cdr3_nt: TGCGCCAGCAGCTTGGAAGCCGGTGAGCAGTTCTTC; cdr3_aa: CASSLEAGEQFF
v_call: TRBV7-7; j_call: TRBJ2-2; d_call: TRBD1; clone_size: .; cdr3_nt: TGTGCTAGCACCTCCGGACAGGGGGCAACCGGGGAGCTGTTTTTT; cdr3_aa: CASTSGQGATGELFF
v_call: TRBV5-1; j_call: TRBJ2-7; d_call: .; clone_size: .; cdr3_nt: TGCGCCAGCAGCTTGCAGGCCTACGAGCAGTACTTC; cdr3_aa: CASSLQAYEQYF
v_call: TRBV6-5; j_call: TRBJ2-5; d_call: TRBD1; clone_size: .; cdr3_nt: TGTGCCAGCAGTTACTCTGAGGGGGCAGGTGAGACCCAGTACTTC; cdr3_aa: CASSYSEGAGETQYF
v_call: TRBV10-1; j_call: TRBJ1-2; d_call: .; clone_size: few; cdr3_nt: TGCGCCAGCAGCCCGGGACCGCGGGGAAATGGCTACACCTTC; cdr3_aa: CASSPGPRGNGYTF
v_call: TRBV6-5; j_call: TRBJ1-1; d_call: TRBD1; clone_size: once; cdr3_nt: TGTGCCAGCTCCTCGGGACAGTTTAGTGAAGCTTTCTTT; cdr3_aa: CASSSGQFSEAFF